This passage covers 21 T cell receptor beta chains from one sample sequenced in a study of T cell repertoires in cytomegalovirus infection. TCRdb reprocessed the reads with MiXCR, giving one entry per CDR3 protein. The sample comprises fewer than 60,000 distinct CDR3 sequences, less than 20% of which are singletons, and 80% rests with the top ten. The antigens for these receptors are not known. Sequencing used CD8+ T cells from cultured PBMCs, obtained from culture after CMV antigen stimulation. The receptors here all came from a human donor in good health (CMV status not recorded). Some clones in this sample may be carry-over from other donors' samples.

This clonotype was seen more than once but under ten times. The gene calls are TRBV6-2 or TRBV6-3 and TRBJ1-2; no clear D. The V end lost 5 bases, the J end lost 7 bases, and 11 bases lay between the germline ends. This CDR3 has 12 amino acids. Germline assignment: CDR1 MNHEY and CDR2 SVGEGT. CDR3 protein: CASSSYHPGYTF. CDR3 DNA sequence: TGTGCCAGCAGTAGCTATCACCCTGGCTACACCTTC.

V and J are TRBV12-3 or TRBV12-4 and TRBJ2-2; the match to TRBD1 covers 7 bases. The junction had 5 bases not matched to a gene; V was cut back by 7 bases and J by 0 bases. The CDR3 sequence is 15 residues long. In DNA, the CDR3 is TGTGCCAGCATCGCCGGGACAGCGAACACCGGGGAGCTGTTTTTT. Protein: CASIAGTANTGELFF.

The chain combines TRBV6-5 with TRBJ1-2, with TRBD1 identical over 7 bases. The CDR3 runs 16 residues. Per germline, CDR1 MNHEY and CDR2 SVGAGI. V lost 0 bases to trimming and J lost 0 bases; unmatched junction nucleotides: 4. The CDR3 nucleotides are TGTGCCAGCAGTTACTCAGACAGGGCTGCTAACTATGGCTACACCTTC. Translated: CASSYSDRAANYGYTF.

The chain couples TRBV7-2 to TRBJ2-1; 9 nucleotides agree with TRBD2. Germline loops: CDR1 SGHTA, CDR2 FQGNSA. The CDR3 totals 19 residues. V lost 1 base and J lost 0; bases outside the gene matches: 10. CDR3 amino acids: CASSLVFLAGVVSYNEQFF. CDR3 sequence (DNA): TGTGCCAGCAGCTTAGTATTTTTAGCGGGGGTAGTCTCCTACAATGAGCAGTTCTTC.

The chain uses TRBV6-5 and TRBJ1-4; the match to TRBD1 covers 9 bases. The CDR3 covers 19 residues. The V gene's germline CDR1 is MNHEY and CDR2 SVGAGI. With V trimmed by 5 bases and J by 6 bases, 19 bases remained unmatched. The CDR3 sequence: CASSKAGTGLPRRHEKLFF. The CDR3 DNA follows: TGTGCCAGCAGTAAAGCCGGGACAGGGCTCCCTCGACGGCATGAAAAACTGTTTTTT.

This chain joins TRBV12-3 or TRBV12-4 and TRBJ2-2; the D gene is possibly TRBD1 (5 bases). Trimming took 1 base from V and 6 from J, leaving 12 bases between them. The CDR3 loop spans 15 amino acids. In DNA, the CDR3 is TGTGCCAGCAGTTTAGGGGCAGGGCTAGCCGGGGAGCTGTTTTTT. Its translation is CASSLGAGLAGELFF.

This clonotype has just a few counts. The chain's CDR3 is CASSPTGGITDTQYF. As DNA, the CDR3 is TGTGCCAGCAGCCCGACAGGGGGTATCACAGATACGCAGTATTTT. The genes are TRBV6-6 and TRBJ2-3; TRBD1 agrees at 9 bases. The V gene's germline CDR1 is MNHNY and CDR2 SVGAGI (reference sequence). V lost 6 bases, J lost 2 bases, and 6 bases stayed unmatched. This CDR3 comprises 15 residues.

This rearrangement joins TRBV6-2 or TRBV6-3 to TRBJ2-1; D ambiguous. Germline values: CDR1 MNHEY, CDR2 SVGEGT. The length of the CDR3 is 15 residues. V lost 5 bases to trimming and J lost 0 bases, with 11 bases between them. This CDR3 is CASSRTRSSYNEQFF. DNA of the CDR3: TGTGCCAGCAGTCGGACCCGAAGCTCCTACAATGAGCAGTTCTTC.

Only a few counts were recorded for this clonotype. The V gene is TRBV7-2, the J gene TRBJ2-7, with a possible D match to TRBD2 (5 bases). The V end lost 0 bases, the J end lost 3 bases, and 9 bases lay between the germline ends. Germline V gives CDR1 SGHTA, CDR2 FQGNSA. The CDR3 has 14 amino acids. In DNA form, the CDR3 reads TGTGCCAGCAGCTTAGCAGGACTTATCTACGAGCAGTACTTC. Protein product: CASSLAGLIYEQYF.

This clonotype was seen only a few times. This rearrangement joins TRBV4-1 to TRBJ2-7; either TRBD1 or TRBD2 may fit D (6 bases each). This CDR3 spans 15 amino acids. V dropped 1 base and J dropped 3 bases, with 13 bases sitting between them. CDR1 is MGHRA, CDR2 YSYEKL, per germline. The chain's CDR3 is CASSQVGASDYEQYF. CDR3 sequence (DNA): TGCGCCAGCAGCCAAGTGGGGGCTAGCGACTACGAGCAGTACTTC.

This clonotype was seen more than once but under ten times. This chain uses TRBV5-4 with TRBJ1-2, with 9 bases fitting TRBD1. Germline lookup yields CDR1 SGHNT and CDR2 YYREEE (reference sequence). This CDR3 spans 15 amino acids. With V trimmed by 0 bases and J by 6 bases, 6 bases remained unmatched. CDR3: CASSLAGTGIHGYTF. Written as DNA, the CDR3 is TGTGCCAGCAGCTTGGCCGGGACAGGGATCCATGGCTACACCTTC.

Only a few counts were recorded for this clonotype. The chain joins TRBV7-3 to TRBJ2-3, with 10 nucleotides matching TRBD2. Trimming took 6 bases from V and 3 from J; bases not matched to a gene: 6. The CDR3 runs to 15 residues. Germline assignment: CDR1 SGHTA and CDR2 FQGTGA. The CDR3 loop reads CASSPSGGTTDTQYF. The DNA of the CDR3 is TGTGCCAGCAGTCCTAGCGGGGGTACGACAGATACGCAGTATTTT. Full variable domain (rest looked up from reference TRBV7-3 and TRBJ2-3): GAGVSQTPSNKVTEKGKYVELRCDPISGHTALYWYRQSLGQGPEFLIYFQGTGAADDSGLPNDRFFAVRPEGSVSTLKIQRTERGDSAVYLCASSPSGGTTDTQYFGPGTRLTVL.

This clonotype has at least ten counts. The J gene is TRBJ2-5, the V gene TRBV4-1; no clear D. This CDR3 has 12 amino acids. Germline lookup yields CDR1 MGHRA and CDR2 YSYEKL. Trimming removed 0 bases at V and 5 bases at J, with 4 bases between. The chain's CDR3 is CASSQDRETQYF. The CDR3 region has the DNA TGCGCCAGCAGCCAAGATAGGGAGACCCAGTACTTC.

This clonotype appeared a few times. CDR3 amino acids: CASSLVPPREQFF. The DNA for the CDR3 is TGTGCCAGCAGCTTAGTCCCCCCAAGGGAGCAGTTCTTC. The chain combines TRBV7-2 with TRBJ2-1; D is ambiguous. V lost 1 base, J lost 10 bases, and 11 bases lay in between. Germline loops: CDR1 SGHTA, CDR2 FQGNSA. The CDR3 is 13 residues long.

The rearrangement uses TRBV6-5 and TRBJ2-7; 12 positions match TRBD1. With V trimmed by 2 bases and J by 7 bases, 3 bases remained unmatched. Germline V gene sequence: CDR1 MNHEY, CDR2 SVGAGI. The CDR3 sequence is 14 residues long. The CDR3 DNA reads TGTGCCAGCAGTTACGGGACAGGGGGCAATGAGCAGTACTTC. This sequence encodes CASSYGTGGNEQYF.

The rearrangement joins TRBV6-2 or TRBV6-3 to TRBJ1-1; tentative D call: TRBD1 (5 bases). CDR3 length equals 13 residues. V lost 8 bases to trimming and J lost 0 bases, with 10 bases between them. The germline V gene encodes CDR1 MNHEY and CDR2 SVGEGT. The DNA of the CDR3 is TGTGCCAGCGGCCCAGGGCTGAACACTGAAGCTTTCTTT. It encodes CASGPGLNTEAFF.

This clonotype was seen many times. The genes are TRBV28 and TRBJ2-5; TRBD1 might be the D (5 bases). Germline CDR1 is MDHEN and CDR2 is SYDVKM. CDR3 length: 16 amino acids. V was shortened by 2 bases and J by 2 bases, with 15 bases between the two germline ends. The CDR3 here is CASSLVDSSRQETQYF. The CDR3 nucleotides read TGTGCCAGCAGTTTAGTTGACAGTAGTAGGCAAGAGACCCAGTACTTC.

V gene TRBV7-2 combines with J gene TRBJ1-1; weak D call: TRBD1 (5 bases). The CDR3 is made up of 15 amino acids. V dropped 4 bases and J dropped 3 bases, with 15 bases sitting between them. Germline CDR1 SGHTA, CDR2 FQGNSA. The CDR3 loop is CASSSQTLRDTEAFF. The CDR3 nucleotides read TGTGCCAGCAGCTCCCAGACACTCAGGGACACTGAAGCTTTCTTT.

This chain joins TRBV4-1 and TRBJ1-5; D uncertain. The CDR3 runs to 16 residues. Germline V gene lookup returns CDR1 MGHRA and CDR2 YSYEKL. Trimming removed 1 base from V and 2 bases from J, with 12 bases in between. The CDR3 nucleotides read TGCGCCAGCAGCCAAGTAAGTGCGGCAGGCAATCAGCCCCAGCATTTT. This sequence encodes CASSQVSAAGNQPQHF.

The chain couples TRBV6-2 or TRBV6-3 to TRBJ2-1, with TRBD2 identical over 11 bases. This CDR3 is 15 amino acids long. The germline V gene has CDR1 MNHEY and CDR2 SVGEGT. With V trimmed by 2 bases and J by 5 bases, 2 bases remained unmatched. CDR3 sequence: CASSYRGLADNEQFF. The CDR3 bases are TGTGCCAGCAGTTACAGGGGACTAGCGGACAATGAGCAGTTCTTC.

The V call is TRBV27, the J call TRBJ1-1; TRBD1 might be the D (6 bases). CDR3 length: 14 amino acids. CDR1 and CDR2 from the germline V gene are MNHEY and SMNVEV (reference sequence). Trimming removed 0 bases from V and 5 bases from J, with 10 bases in between. CDR3 coding DNA: TGTGCCAGCAGTTTATCCCGTAGGGGGACTGAAGCTTTCTTT. Protein sequence: CASSLSRRGTEAFF.